One sample yielded the 12 T cell receptor beta chains listed below, sequenced in a study of T-cell memory formation after mild COVID-19. TCRdb passed the 5' RACE reads through MiXCR, listing each CDR3 protein once. This table has hundreds of thousands of distinct CDR3 sequences, 20% to 25% appearing once. Sequenced material: PBMCs or a T cell subset sorted from them (not recorded which). The receptor source for this set is an adult woman who had mild COVID-19 (a few samples of this study predate the infection). Cell type and time point are not known.

The V gene is TRBV5-1, the J gene TRBJ1-4; D is undetermined. The CDR3 covers 15 residues. The V end was cut by 4 bases, the J end by 0 bases, with 10 bases between. Germline values: CDR1 SGHRS, CDR2 YFSETQ. The CDR3 nucleotides read TGCGCCAGCAGCAAGGACGGTGCAACTAATGAAAAACTGTTTTTT. As protein: CASSKDGATNEKLFF. Full variable domain (missing parts from reference TRBV5-1 and TRBJ1-4): KAGVTQTPRYLIKTRGQQVTLSCSPISGHRSVSWYQQTPGQGLQFLFEYFSETQRNKGNFPGRFSGRQFSNSRSEMNVSTLELGDSALYLCASSKDGATNEKLFFGSGTQLSVL.

The chain recombines TRBV5-1 with TRBJ2-5; D is tentatively TRBD1 or TRBD2 (6 bases each). The CDR3 extends over 15 amino acids. Germline CDR1 is SGHRS and CDR2 is YFSETQ. The V gene lost 0 bases and the J gene lost 5 bases, with 14 bases spanning the gap. CDR3 nucleotides: TGCGCCAGCAGCTTGGCCTCGGGGGCCGGGGAGACCCAGTACTTC. Amino acids: CASSLASGAGETQYF.

This clonotype occurred many times. The V and J genes are TRBV5-1 and TRBJ2-1; the D gene is possibly TRBD1 (6 bases). V lost 6 bases and J lost 0, with 13 bases in between. CDR3 length: 15 amino acids. Germline CDR1 and CDR2: SGHRS and YFSETQ. This chain's CDR3 is CASTHGGSSYNEQFF. The CDR3 coding sequence is TGCGCCAGCACCCATGGGGGCAGCTCCTACAATGAGCAGTTCTTC. Using reference TRBV5-1 and TRBJ2-1 for the parts outside the CDR3, the full variable domain is KAGVTQTPRYLIKTRGQQVTLSCSPISGHRSVSWYQQTPGQGLQFLFEYFSETQRNKGNFPGRFSGRQFSNSRSEMNVSTLELGDSALYLCASTHGGSSYNEQFFGPGTRLTVL.

The chain carries TRBV6-5 and TRBJ2-7, with a tentative D call TRBD1 (6 bases). Germline CDR1 and CDR2: MNHEY and SVGAGI. CDR3 length: 15 residues. V was shortened by 5 bases and J by 2 bases, with 16 bases between the two germline ends. CDR3 DNA: TGTGCCAGCAGTAATCGGGACACGCGAACCTACGAGCAGTACTTC. Its protein product is CASSNRDTRTYEQYF.

V and J are TRBV15 and TRBJ1-1; D is uncertain. The CDR3 has 13 residues. Germline assignment: CDR1 LNHNV and CDR2 YYDKDF (reference sequence). V was pared by 4 bases and J by 2 bases, with 8 bases between. The CDR3 DNA is TGTGCCACCAGCAAAGCTGTCAACACTGAAGCTTTCTTT. It is translated as CATSKAVNTEAFF.

The CDR3 spells CASSPWEYMNTEAFF. In DNA, the CDR3 is TGTGCCAGCAGCCCGTGGGAGTACATGAACACTGAAGCTTTCTTT. This sequence joins TRBV3-1 and TRBJ1-1; D call uncertain. CDR3 length: 15 amino acids. Trimming removed 4 bases from V and 0 bases from J, with 12 bases in between. The germline gives CDR1 LGHDT, CDR2 YNNKEL (reference sequence).

There are a few counts of this clonotype. This chain links TRBV30 with TRBJ2-1; weak D call: TRBD2 (6 bases). With 1 base removed from V and 13 bases from J, the gap between germline ends came to 14 bases. The CDR3 covers 12 residues. The germline V gene has CDR1 GTSNPN and CDR2 SVGIG (reference sequence). The CDR3 nucleotides read TGTGCCTGGAGTGGGGGGGAGAAAGAACAGTTCTTC. Amino acid sequence: CAWSGGEKEQFF.

The rearrangement links TRBV7-6 to TRBJ2-7, with 9 nucleotides matching TRBD2. With V trimmed by 5 bases and J by 3 bases, 8 bases remained unmatched. The CDR3 spans 15 residues. Germline CDR1 is SGHVS and CDR2 is FNYEAQ. The CDR3 loop reads CASSPRTSAIYEQYF. The CDR3 bases are TGTGCCAGCAGCCCCCGGACTAGCGCGATCTACGAGCAGTACTTC.

This clonotype was seen at least ten times. J is TRBJ2-1 and V is TRBV27; D may be TRBD1 or TRBD2 (5 bases each). Germline-derived CDR1 and CDR2 are MNHEY and SMNVEV (reference sequence). The ends were cut back, 0 bases at V and 7 bases at J, with 10 bases in the middle. The CDR3 is 14 amino acids. This chain's CDR3 is CASSLSGPRNEQFF. In DNA form, the CDR3 reads TGTGCCAGCAGTTTATCGGGACCGCGGAATGAGCAGTTCTTC.

The chain carries TRBV12-3 or TRBV12-4 and TRBJ2-4, with 12 bases that match TRBD2. V trimming: 4 bases; J trimming: 0 bases; junction bases outside the gene matches: 4. The CDR3 loop spans 17 amino acids. The CDR3 protein is CASSSGLAGKAKNIQYF. CDR3 in DNA: TGTGCCAGCAGTTCCGGACTAGCGGGGAAAGCCAAAAACATTCAGTACTTC.

This clonotype was seen a few times. The rearrangement joins TRBV3-1 to TRBJ2-7; 8 nucleotides agree with TRBD2. The germline gives CDR1 LGHDT, CDR2 YNNKEL (reference sequence). The CDR3 consists of 15 residues. After removal of 0 bases from V and 5 bases from J, the junction contained 6 bases not matched to a gene. CDR3 sequence: CASSQEKAGANEQYF. Written as DNA, the CDR3 is TGTGCCAGCAGCCAAGAAAAAGCGGGAGCGAACGAGCAGTACTTC.

This chain uses TRBV4-1 with TRBJ1-6; D is unclear. Per the germline V gene, CDR1 is MGHRA and CDR2 is YSYEKL. The CDR3 spans 18 residues. With 4 bases removed from V and 9 bases from J, the gap between germline ends came to 25 bases. The CDR3 coding sequence is TGCGCCAGCAGCCCCTCTTCCTTAGACACCCTTTGGATTTCACCCCTCCACTTT. It yields the protein CASSPSSLDTLWISPLHF.